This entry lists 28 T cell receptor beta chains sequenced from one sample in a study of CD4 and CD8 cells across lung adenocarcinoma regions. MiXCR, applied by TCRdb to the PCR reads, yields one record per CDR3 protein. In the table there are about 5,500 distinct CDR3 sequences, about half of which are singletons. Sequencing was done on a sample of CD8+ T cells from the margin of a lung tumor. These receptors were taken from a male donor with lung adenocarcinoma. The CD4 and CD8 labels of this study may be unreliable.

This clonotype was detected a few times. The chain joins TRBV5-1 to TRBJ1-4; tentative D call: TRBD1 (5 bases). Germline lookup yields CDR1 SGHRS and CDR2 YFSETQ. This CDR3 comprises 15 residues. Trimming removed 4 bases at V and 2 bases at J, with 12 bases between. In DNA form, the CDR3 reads TGCGCCAGCAGCATATCAGGGTCGACTAATGAAAAACTGTTTTTT. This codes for CASSISGSTNEKLFF.

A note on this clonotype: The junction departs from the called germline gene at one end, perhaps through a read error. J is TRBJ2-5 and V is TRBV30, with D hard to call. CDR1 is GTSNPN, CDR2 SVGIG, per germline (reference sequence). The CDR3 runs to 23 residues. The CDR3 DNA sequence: TGTGCCTGGCCTCAACTTCTTTCTTTACTCCAGATTCCTCGGAGCCTTGAACATGCTAAAGTACACTGG. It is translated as CAWPQLLSLLQIPRSLEHAKVHW. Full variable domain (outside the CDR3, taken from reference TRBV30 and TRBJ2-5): SQTIHQWPATLVQPVGSPLSLECTVEGTSNPNLYWYRQAAGRGLQLLFYSVGIGQISSEVPQNLSASRPQDRQFILSSKKLLLSDSGFYLCAWPQLLSLLQIPRSLEHAKVHWGPGTRLLVL.

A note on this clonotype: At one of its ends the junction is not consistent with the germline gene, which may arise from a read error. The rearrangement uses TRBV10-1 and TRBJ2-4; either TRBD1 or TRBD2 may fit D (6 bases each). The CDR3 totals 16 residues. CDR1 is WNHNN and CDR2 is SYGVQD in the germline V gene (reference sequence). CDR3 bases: TGCGCCAGTAGGAGGGGCGACAGGTTACTCACAGATACGCAGTACTTT. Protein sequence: CASRRGDRLLTDTQYF.

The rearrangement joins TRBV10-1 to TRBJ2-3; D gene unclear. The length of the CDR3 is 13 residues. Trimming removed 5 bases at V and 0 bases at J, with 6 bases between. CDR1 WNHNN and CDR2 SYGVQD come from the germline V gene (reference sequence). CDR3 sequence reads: CASSSGSTDTQYF. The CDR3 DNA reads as TGCGCCAGCAGTTCAGGAAGCACAGATACGCAGTATTTT.

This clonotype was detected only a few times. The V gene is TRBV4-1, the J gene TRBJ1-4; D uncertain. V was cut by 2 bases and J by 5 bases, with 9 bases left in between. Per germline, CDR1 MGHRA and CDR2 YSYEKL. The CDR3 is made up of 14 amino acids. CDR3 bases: TGCGCCAGCAGCCAAAACCGGGCAAATGAAAAACTGTTTTTT. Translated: CASSQNRANEKLFF.

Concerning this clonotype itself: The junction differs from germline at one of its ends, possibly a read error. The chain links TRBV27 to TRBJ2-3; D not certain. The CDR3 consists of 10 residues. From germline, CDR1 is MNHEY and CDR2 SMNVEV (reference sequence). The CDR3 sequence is CVRAKNTQYF. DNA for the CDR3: TGTGTGAGAGCCAAAAATACGCAGTACTTT.

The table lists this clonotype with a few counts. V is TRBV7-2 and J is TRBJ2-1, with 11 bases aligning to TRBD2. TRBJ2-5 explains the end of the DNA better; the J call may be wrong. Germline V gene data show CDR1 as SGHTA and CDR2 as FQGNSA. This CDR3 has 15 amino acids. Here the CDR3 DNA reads TGTGCCAGCAGCTCGGGACTAGCGGACCAAGAGACCCAGTACTTC. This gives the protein CASSSGLADQETQYF.

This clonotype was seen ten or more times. CDR3 in DNA: TGTGCCAGCACCTCGGGACAGAGCGATCAGCCCCAGCATTTT. The encoded protein is CASTSGQSDQPQHF. V and J are TRBV6-1 and TRBJ1-5; 7 bases agree with TRBD1. V was clipped by 7 bases and J by 5 bases; unmatched bases: 8. Germline V gives CDR1 MNHNS, CDR2 SASEGT. The CDR3 sequence is 14 residues long.

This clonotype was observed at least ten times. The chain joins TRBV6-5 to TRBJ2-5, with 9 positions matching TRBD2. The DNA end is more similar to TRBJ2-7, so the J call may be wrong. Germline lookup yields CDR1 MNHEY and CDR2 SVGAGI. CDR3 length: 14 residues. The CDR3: CASSSSWTSDEQYF. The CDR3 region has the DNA TGTGCCAGCAGTTCATCTTGGACTAGCGACGAGCAGTACTTC.

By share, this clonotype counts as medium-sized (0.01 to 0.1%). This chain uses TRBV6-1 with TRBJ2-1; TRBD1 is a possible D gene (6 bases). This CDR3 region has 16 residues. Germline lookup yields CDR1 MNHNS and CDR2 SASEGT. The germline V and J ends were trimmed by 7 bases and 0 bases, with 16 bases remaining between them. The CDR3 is CASKRGSGVSYNEQFF. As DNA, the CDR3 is TGTGCCAGCAAGCGAGGATCAGGGGTCTCCTACAATGAGCAGTTCTTC.

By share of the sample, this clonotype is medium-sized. The CDR3: CASRGQASHLHF. As DNA, the CDR3 is TGTGCCAGCAGGGGACAGGCATCTCACCTCCACTTT. This rearrangement joins TRBV6-5 to TRBJ1-6, with 8 bases matching TRBD1. Germline V gene sequence: CDR1 MNHEY, CDR2 SVGAGI. The CDR3 sequence is 12 residues long. The ends lost 6 bases at V and 15 bases at J; junction bases unmatched: 7.

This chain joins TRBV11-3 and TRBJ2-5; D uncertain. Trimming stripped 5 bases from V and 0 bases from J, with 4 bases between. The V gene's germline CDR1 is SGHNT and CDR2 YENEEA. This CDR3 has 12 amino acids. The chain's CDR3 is CASSPYQETQYF. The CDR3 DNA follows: TGTGCCAGCAGCCCGTACCAAGAGACCCAGTACTTC.

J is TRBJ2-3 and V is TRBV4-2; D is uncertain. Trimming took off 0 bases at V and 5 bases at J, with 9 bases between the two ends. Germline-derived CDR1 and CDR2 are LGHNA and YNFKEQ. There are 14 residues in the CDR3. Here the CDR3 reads CASSQDLSVDTQYF. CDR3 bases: TGTGCCAGCAGCCAAGATTTGTCGGTAGATACGCAGTATTTT.

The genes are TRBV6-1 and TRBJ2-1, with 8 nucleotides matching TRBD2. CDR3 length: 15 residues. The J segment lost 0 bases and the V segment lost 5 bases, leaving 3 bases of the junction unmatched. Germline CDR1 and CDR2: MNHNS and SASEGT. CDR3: CASSKSGSSYNEQFF. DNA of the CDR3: TGTGCCAGCAGTAAGAGCGGGAGCTCCTACAATGAGCAGTTCTTC.

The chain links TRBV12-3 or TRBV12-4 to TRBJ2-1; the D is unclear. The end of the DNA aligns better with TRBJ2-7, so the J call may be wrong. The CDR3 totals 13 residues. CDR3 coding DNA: TGTGCCAGCAGTCGCGGATCGGCCTCCGAGCAGTACTTC. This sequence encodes CASSRGSASEQYF.

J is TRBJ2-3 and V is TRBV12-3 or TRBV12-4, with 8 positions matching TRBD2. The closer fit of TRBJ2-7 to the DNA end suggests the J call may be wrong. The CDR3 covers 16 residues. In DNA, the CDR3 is TGTGCCAGCGGGGGTCGGGGGGGGGGTGTTGGAGAGACGCAGTACTTC. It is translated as CASGGRGGGVGETQYF.

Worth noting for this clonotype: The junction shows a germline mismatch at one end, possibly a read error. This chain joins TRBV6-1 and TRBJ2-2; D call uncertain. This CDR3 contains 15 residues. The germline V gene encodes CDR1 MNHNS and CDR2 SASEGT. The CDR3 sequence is CASSELGGNTGELFF. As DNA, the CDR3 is TGTGCCAGCAGTGAACTGGGTGGGAACACCGGTGAGCTGTTTTTT.

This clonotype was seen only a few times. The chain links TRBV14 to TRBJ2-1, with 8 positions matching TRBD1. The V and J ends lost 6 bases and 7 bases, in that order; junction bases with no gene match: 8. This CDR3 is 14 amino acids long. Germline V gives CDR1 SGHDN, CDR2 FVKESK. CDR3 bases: TGTGCCAGCAGTCGGACAGGGATGTGGAATGAGCAGTTCTTC. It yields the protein CASSRTGMWNEQFF.

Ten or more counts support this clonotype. The DNA of the CDR3 is TGTGCCAGCAGCTTAGCAGGGGGTTACTACAATGAGCAGTTCTTC. Translation gives CASSLAGGYYNEQFF. The chain employs TRBV7-8 and TRBJ2-1, with a weak D call TRBD1 (6 bases). This CDR3 contains 15 residues. The germline V and J ends were trimmed by 0 bases and 3 bases, with 9 bases remaining between them. Germline V CDR1 and CDR2: SGHVS, FQNEAQ.

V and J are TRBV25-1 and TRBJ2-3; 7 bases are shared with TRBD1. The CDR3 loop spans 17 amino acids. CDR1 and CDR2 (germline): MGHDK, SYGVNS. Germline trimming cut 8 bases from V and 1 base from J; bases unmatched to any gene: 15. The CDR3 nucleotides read TGTGCCAGCTCGGTGGGGTTCGTTAGGGGGCGCACAGATACGCAGTATTTT. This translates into CASSVGFVRGRTDTQYF.

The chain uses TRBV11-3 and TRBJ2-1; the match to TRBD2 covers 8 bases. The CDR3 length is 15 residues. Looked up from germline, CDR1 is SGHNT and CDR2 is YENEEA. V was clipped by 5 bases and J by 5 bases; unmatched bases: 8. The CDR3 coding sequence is TGTGCCAGCAGCGGGGGCGGGGGGATTCACAATGAGCAGTTCTTC. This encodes CASSGGGGIHNEQFF.

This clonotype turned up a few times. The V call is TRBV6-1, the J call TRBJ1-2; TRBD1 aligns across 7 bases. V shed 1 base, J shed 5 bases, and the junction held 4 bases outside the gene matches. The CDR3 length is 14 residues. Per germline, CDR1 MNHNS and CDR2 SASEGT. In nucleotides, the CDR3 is TGTGCCAGCAGTGAAGGGACAGGTCTATATGGCTACACCTTC. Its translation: CASSEGTGLYGYTF.

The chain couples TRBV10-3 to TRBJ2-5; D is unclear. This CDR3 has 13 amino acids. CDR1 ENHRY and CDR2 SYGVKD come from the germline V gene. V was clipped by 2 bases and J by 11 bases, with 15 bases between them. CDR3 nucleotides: TGTGCCATCAGTGAGAGAGATTCAAGGGTGCAGTACTTC. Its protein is CAISERDSRVQYF.

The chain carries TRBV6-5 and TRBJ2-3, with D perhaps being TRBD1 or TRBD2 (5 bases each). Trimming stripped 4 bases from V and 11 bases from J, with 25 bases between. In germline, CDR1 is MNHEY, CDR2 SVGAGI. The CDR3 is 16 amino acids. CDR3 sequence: CASSFLQAGSTEEQYF. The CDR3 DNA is TGTGCCAGCAGTTTCCTACAGGCTGGGAGCACAGAGGAGCAGTATTTT.

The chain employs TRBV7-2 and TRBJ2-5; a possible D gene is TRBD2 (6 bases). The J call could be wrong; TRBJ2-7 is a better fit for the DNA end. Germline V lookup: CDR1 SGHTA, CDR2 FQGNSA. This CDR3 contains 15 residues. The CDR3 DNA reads TGTGCCAGCAGCCCCGAGGAGGGGCGGGCCTACGAGCAGTACTTC. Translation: CASSPEEGRAYEQYF.

The CDR3 coding sequence is TGCGCCAGCAGTACAGGGGTTTCCTACGAGCAGTACTTC. Its translation is CASSTGVSYEQYF. The chain links TRBV10-2 to TRBJ2-7; 7 positions match TRBD1. V lost 5 bases and J lost 1; bases outside the gene matches: 2. The CDR3 length is 13 residues. Germline CDR1 is WSHSY and CDR2 is SAAADI.

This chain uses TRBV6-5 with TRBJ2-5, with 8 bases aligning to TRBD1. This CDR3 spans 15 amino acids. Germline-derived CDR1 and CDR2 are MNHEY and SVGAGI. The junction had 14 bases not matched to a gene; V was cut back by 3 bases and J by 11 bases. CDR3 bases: TGTGCCAGCAGTTATTCCGATGGACAGGGTAGTGAGCAGTACTTC. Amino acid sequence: CASSYSDGQGSEQYF.

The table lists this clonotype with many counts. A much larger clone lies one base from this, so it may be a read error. The CDR3 nucleotides read TGTGCCAGCAGCTTTCGTACAGGGGACAATGAGCAGTACTTC. It translates to CASSFRTGDNEQYF. V is TRBV7-2 and J is TRBJ2-1; TRBD1 agrees at 7 bases. The assigned J gene may be wrong: the sequence end matches TRBJ2-7 better. This CDR3 has 14 residues. Germline values: CDR1 SGHTA, CDR2 FQGNSA.